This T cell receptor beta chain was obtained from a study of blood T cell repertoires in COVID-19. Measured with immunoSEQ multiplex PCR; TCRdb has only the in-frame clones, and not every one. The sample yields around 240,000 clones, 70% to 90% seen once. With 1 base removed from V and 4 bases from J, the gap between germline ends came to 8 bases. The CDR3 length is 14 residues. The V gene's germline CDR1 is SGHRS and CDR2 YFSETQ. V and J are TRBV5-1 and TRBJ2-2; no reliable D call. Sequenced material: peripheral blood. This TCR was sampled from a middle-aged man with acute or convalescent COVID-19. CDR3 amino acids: CASSLRVGTGELFF. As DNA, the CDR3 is TGCGCCAGCAGCTTGCGGGTAGGCACCGGGGAGCTGTTTTTT.